The clone carrying this T cell receptor beta chain was recorded at least ten times. Its antigen is unidentified. This entry is derived from a study of T cells in Graves' hyperthyroidism and ophthalmopathy. Study results and caveats: Most expanded thyroid clonotypes above 0.001 also appeared in blood.

The CDR3 extends over 14 amino acids. Germline CDR1 LGHDT, CDR2 YNNKEL (reference sequence). V gave up 4 bases and J gave up 6 bases; unmatched junction bases: 0. Patients aged 18 to 65 with hyperthyroidism were newly diagnosed, with duration under 2 months. Uncontrolled infection, other autoimmune disease, pregnancy or lactation excluded patients. Template material for amplifying TCR beta CDR3 regions consisted of RNA transcripts. HTBI primers were used for first-round RT-PCR of the TCR CDR3. TCRdb re-analysed the multiplex PCR reads in MiXCR, keeping a single row per CDR3 protein. The sample has a few hundred thousand distinct CDR3 sequences; about 15% are singletons.

Sequencing input: blood. The sequence came from a woman in her 30s with Graves' hyperthyroidism. The chain recombines TRBV3-1 with TRBJ2-1; 13 bases align to TRBD2. CDR3 protein: CASSRLAGGNEQFF. The CDR3 DNA sequence: TGTGCCAGCAGCCGACTAGCGGGAGGCAATGAGCAGTTCTTC.